This entry concerns a single T cell receptor (beta chain). What it binds is unknown. PCR involved 60 Vbeta and 13 Jbeta primers. Data came from immunoSEQ multiplex PCR; TCRdb stores just in-frame clones and leaves some out. The sample records around 160,000 clones, 70% to 90% being singletons. Trimming left V 3 bases short and J 7 bases short, with 12 bases between. The germline CDR1 and CDR2 sequences are MGHRA and YSYEKL. The CDR3 covers 13 residues. This sample is drawn from a study of cytomegalovirus exposure and HLA in healthy donors. Study results and caveats: Investigators reported 164 TCR beta chains as tied to cytomegalovirus.

The specimen sequenced was PBMCs. This TCR came from a man aged 18 to 35 in good health and CMV-seropositive. The chain recombines TRBV4-1 with TRBJ2-5; TRBD2 might be the D (5 bases). CDR3 nucleotide sequence: TGCGCCAGCAGCCACGGGTCCGCGGGGACCCAGTACTTC. Residues: CASSHGSAGTQYF.